The rows below give T cell receptor beta chains drawn from one sample of a study of T cell responses to AZD1222 COVID-19 vaccine. Using immunoSEQ multiplex PCR, the repertoire was profiled, and TCRdb retains in-frame clones only, with some absent. Of some 130,000 clones detected, about 91% appear once; the ten largest clones hold more than 2.5%. The source was peripheral blood, collected on day 0 of AZD1222 vaccination. Receptors originate from an adult in good health. Both conserved end residues are part of each CDR3. Fields, in order: V gene, J gene, CDR3 protein.

TRBV29-1	TRBJ2-2	CSVPGSGDTGELFF
TRBV12-3/TRBV12-4	TRBJ1-1	CASTQFLGEAFF
TRBV12-3/TRBV12-4	TRBJ1-1	CASRTGSNTEAFF
TRBV6-5	TRBJ1-1	CASGQNTEAFF
TRBV7-3	TRBJ1-1	CASSRQEYTEAFF
TRBV30	TRBJ2-7	CAWSPRGSSYEQYF
TRBV4-1	TRBJ1-3	CASSQVQGPGNTIYF
TRBV11-1	TRBJ2-4	CASSSGRAKNIQYF
TRBV5-1	TRBJ2-2	CASSALAGANTGELFF
TRBV3-1/TRBV3-2	TRBJ2-3	CASSQVTGGRADTQYF
TRBV6-5	TRBJ2-7	CASRGRAVDYEQYF
TRBV25-1	TRBJ2-7	CASSLAGSYEQYF
TRBV23-1	TRBJ2-7	CASSQPTGSHEQYF
TRBV18	TRBJ1-1	CASSPDRVMNTEAFF
TRBV9	TRBJ1-3	CASCCTSGNTIYF
TRBV19	TRBJ1-1	CASSMDRMNTEAFF
TRBV5-4	TRBJ2-1	CASSLADNEQFF
TRBV5-6	TRBJ1-2	CASSLVGDVYGYTF
TRBV9	TRBJ2-1	CASSISGYNEQFF
TRBV7-9	TRBJ1-1	CASSREGMNTEAFF
TRBV4-2	TRBJ1-5	CASSQDGHQPQHF
TRBV19	TRBJ2-1	CASSMASGTYNEQFF
TRBV27	TRBJ1-5	CASRLTGNQPQHF
TRBV27	TRBJ1-4	CASSFAPRSTNEKLFF
TRBV24-1	TRBJ2-2	CATQARGASDTGELFF
TRBV5-4	TRBJ2-3	CASSLARDRVTDTQYF
TRBV21-1	TRBJ2-3	CASSKAGSGRRGRTDTQYF
TRBV9	TRBJ2-1	CASSSPGRVVTSGSYNEQFF
TRBV30	TRBJ1-2	CAWTGGYGYTF
TRBV5-1	TRBJ2-7	CASSLDPGPYEQYF
TRBV5-6	TRBJ2-3	CASSYGLGTDTQYF